This T cell receptor beta chain appears in the sequencing data of a study of T-cell memory formation after mild COVID-19. Overall study results and limits: Nothing showed for sure that second-wave clones peaking on day 37 were SARS-CoV-2 specific.

V was shortened by 2 bases and J by 5 bases, with 12 bases between the two germline ends. Germline lookup yields CDR1 KGHSH and CDR2 LQKENI. The length of the CDR3 is 14 residues. TCRdb reanalysed the 5' RACE reads using MiXCR and keeps one entry per CDR3 protein. The profile covers roughly 300,000 distinct CDR3 sequences, with approximately 15% appearing a single time and 20% to 25% taken by the ten largest. This clonotype showed up just a few times. Its matching antigen is unknown. The sample consisted of PBMCs or a T cell subset sorted from them (not recorded which). The sequence was collected from a man younger than 30 who had mild COVID-19 (a few samples of this study predate the infection). Cell type and time point are not known. The rearrangement links TRBV18 to TRBJ1-1; D unclear. The CDR3 region is CASSPSEAQTEAFF. CDR3 bases: TGTGCCAGCTCACCATCGGAGGCACAGACTGAAGCTTTCTTT. The complete variable domain, with remaining parts taken from reference TRBV18 and TRBJ1-1, reads NAGVMQNPRHLVRRRGQEARLRCSPMKGHSHVYWYRQLPEEGLKFMVYLQKENIIDESGMPKERFSAEFPKEGPSILRIQQVVRGDSAAYFCASSPSEAQTEAFFGQGTRLTVV.